The rows below give T cell receptor beta chains drawn from one sample of a study of blood T cell repertoires in COVID-19. The protocol was immunoSEQ multiplex PCR, while the TCRdb copy is restricted to in-frame clones and leaves out a portion. The sample includes 65,000 to 95,000 clones, about 79% of them seen just once. Sequencing used peripheral blood. Every receptor here comes from a human donor in a cohort sampled during active COVID-19. Each CDR3 is given with its conserved first and last residue. The order of the fields is clone size, J gene, D gene, V gene, CDR3 DNA, CDR3 protein. A D gene is named only where the DNA matches it firmly. The size entry is marked missing in some rows and otherwise reads once, few, many or a size class.

>.|TRBJ1-2|.|TRBV11-2
TGTGCCAGCAGCCCCCTGGGGCTACCCCACGCCTTCTTC
CASSPLGLPHAFF
>.|TRBJ1-1|.|TRBV27
TGTGCCAGCAGCCTGAGGAGGGGTATGAACACTGAAGCTTTCTTT
CASSLRRGMNTEAFF
>.|TRBJ1-4|.|TRBV19
TGTGCCAGTAGTATAGGGGGAGGGTATGAAAAACTGTTTTTT
CASSIGGGYEKLFF
>.|TRBJ1-2|.|TRBV27
TGTGCCAGCAGTCCCACTAACTATGGCTACACCTTC
CASSPTNYGYTF
>.|TRBJ2-1|TRBD2|TRBV7-3
TGTGCCAGCAGCTTAAATGGCGGGGGAGTAATCAATGAGCAGTTCTTC
CASSLNGGGVINEQFF
>.|TRBJ2-1|.|TRBV5-4
TGTGCCAGCAGCTTGGTCGGGGTCTACAATGAGCAGTTCTTC
CASSLVGVYNEQFF
>.|TRBJ2-1|TRBD2|TRBV7-6
TGTGCCAGCAGCCCCTATTCCAGCGGGGGAATACACAATGAGCAGTTCTTC
CASSPYSSGGIHNEQFF
>.|TRBJ1-3|TRBD1|TRBV18
TGTGCCAGCTCACCCTGGGACAGTGGAAACACCATATATTTT
CASSPWDSGNTIYF
>.|TRBJ2-2|.|TRBV5-6
TGTGCCAGCAGCCCGATTCCAGGGGAGGGATCCGGGGAGCTGTTTTTT
CASSPIPGEGSGELFF
>.|TRBJ2-6|.|TRBV2
TGTGCCAGCAGTGAGGCTTTAACCTCTGGGGCCAACGTCCTGACTTTC
CASSEALTSGANVLTF
>.|TRBJ2-7|.|TRBV11-2
TGTGCCAGCAGCTTAGGTTCGGTGGAGCAGTACTTC
CASSLGSVEQYF
>once|TRBJ2-7|TRBD2|TRBV28
TGTGCCAGCAGTTCATCCCTAGCGGGTGCTCTATACGAGCAGTACTTC
CASSSSLAGALYEQYF
>few|TRBJ2-1|.|TRBV19
TGTGCCAGTAGTATAGGGAGTGGCCCTTACAATGAGCAGTTCTTC
CASSIGSGPYNEQFF
>.|TRBJ1-3|TRBD1|TRBV7-2
TGTGCCAGCAGCTTAGGACAGGGAGGTGCCACCATATATTTT
CASSLGQGGATIYF
>.|TRBJ2-3|TRBD1|TRBV5-5
TGTGCCAGCAGCTTGCGTAGGGACAGGGGGGCAGATACGCAGTATTTT
CASSLRRDRGADTQYF
>.|TRBJ2-3|.|TRBV7-2
TGTGCCAGCAGCTTAGCTCCAGGAAGCACAGATACGCAGTATTTT
CASSLAPGSTDTQYF
>.|TRBJ2-3|TRBD2|TRBV6-6
TGTGCCAGCAGTCCCGGGACTAGCGGGGCCTGGCGCACAGATACGCAGTATTTT
CASSPGTSGAWRTDTQYF
>few|TRBJ2-1|TRBD1|TRBV24-1
TGTGCCACCAGTGACCGGGACAGGGATGGCATCGCCTACAATGAGCAGTTCTTC
CATSDRDRDGIAYNEQFF
>.|TRBJ2-5|.|TRBV5-1
TGCGCCAGCAGCTTGGCCGACGGGGTATTCTACCAAGAGACCCAGTACTTC
CASSLADGVFYQETQYF
>.|TRBJ1-1|.|TRBV2
TGTGCCAGCAGTGAAAGAGGGACTGAAGCTTTCTTT
CASSERGTEAFF
>.|TRBJ1-1|TRBD1|TRBV19
TGTGCCAGTAGTACCGAGACAGGGTCTTACATGAACACTGAAGCTTTCTTT
CASSTETGSYMNTEAFF
>.|TRBJ2-7|TRBD2|TRBV5-1
TGCGCCAGCAGCGATCGACTAGCGGGAACCTACGAGCAGTACTTC
CASSDRLAGTYEQYF
>once|TRBJ2-1|.|TRBV10-3
TGTGCCATCAGTGAGTCTCGGTTCTCCTACAATGAGCAGTTCTTC
CAISESRFSYNEQFF
>once|TRBJ1-3|.|TRBV5-4
TGTGCCAGCAGCGGGCCTGGACTGGCCTCTGGAAACACCATATATTTT
CASSGPGLASGNTIYF